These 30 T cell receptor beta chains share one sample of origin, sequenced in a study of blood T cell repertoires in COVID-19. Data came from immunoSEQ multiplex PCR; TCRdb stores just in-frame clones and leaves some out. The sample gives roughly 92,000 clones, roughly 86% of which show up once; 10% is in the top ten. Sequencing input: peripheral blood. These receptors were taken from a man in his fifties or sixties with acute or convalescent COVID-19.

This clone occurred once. The CDR3 sequence: CATSDSGTEFQETQYF. CDR3 DNA: TGTGCCACCAGTGATTCCGGGACAGAGTTTCAAGAGACCCAGTACTTC. The J gene is TRBJ2-5, the V gene TRBV24-1; TRBD1 aligns across 7 bases. The CDR3 loop spans 16 amino acids. Germline V CDR1 and CDR2: KGHDR, SFDVKD. V dropped 2 bases and J dropped 2; count of bases not matched to a gene: 7.

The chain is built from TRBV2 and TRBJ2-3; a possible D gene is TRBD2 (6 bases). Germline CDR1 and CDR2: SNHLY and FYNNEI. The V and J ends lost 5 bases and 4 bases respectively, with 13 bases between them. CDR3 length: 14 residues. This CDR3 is CASSKTGEADTQYF. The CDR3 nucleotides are TGTGCCAGCAGTAAAACGGGAGAAGCAGATACGCAGTATTTT.

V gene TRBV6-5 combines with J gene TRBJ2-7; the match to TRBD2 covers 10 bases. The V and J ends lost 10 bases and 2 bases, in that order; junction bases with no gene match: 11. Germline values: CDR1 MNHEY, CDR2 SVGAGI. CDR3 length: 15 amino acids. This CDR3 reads CAIDGEREGPYEQYF. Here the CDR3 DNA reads TGTGCCATAGACGGTGAGCGGGAGGGCCCCTACGAGCAGTACTTC.

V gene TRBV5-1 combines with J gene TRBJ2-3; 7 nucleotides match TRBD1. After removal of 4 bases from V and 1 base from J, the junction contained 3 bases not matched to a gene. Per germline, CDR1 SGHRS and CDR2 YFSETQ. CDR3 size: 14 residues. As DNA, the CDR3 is TGCGCCAGCAGCAAGGGACAGCGCACAGATACGCAGTATTTT. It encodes CASSKGQRTDTQYF.

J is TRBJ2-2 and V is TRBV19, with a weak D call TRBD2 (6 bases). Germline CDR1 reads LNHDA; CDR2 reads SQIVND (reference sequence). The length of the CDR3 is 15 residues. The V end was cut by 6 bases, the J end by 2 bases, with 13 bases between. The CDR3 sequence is CASRTGRGNTGELFF. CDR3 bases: TGTGCCAGTAGAACGGGGCGGGGTAACACCGGGGAGCTGTTTTTT.

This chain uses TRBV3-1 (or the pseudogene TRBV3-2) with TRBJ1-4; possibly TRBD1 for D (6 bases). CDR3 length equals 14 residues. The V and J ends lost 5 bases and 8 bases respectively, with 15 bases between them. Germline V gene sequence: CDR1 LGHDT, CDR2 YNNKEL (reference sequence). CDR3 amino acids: CASSSTGKKEKLFF. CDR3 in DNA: TGTGCCAGCAGCTCTACAGGGAAAAAAGAAAAACTGTTTTTT.

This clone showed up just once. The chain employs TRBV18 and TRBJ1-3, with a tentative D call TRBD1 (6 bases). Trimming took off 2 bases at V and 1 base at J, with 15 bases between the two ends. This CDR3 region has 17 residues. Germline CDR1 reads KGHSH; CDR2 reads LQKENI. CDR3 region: CASSPKGIGQSGNTIYF. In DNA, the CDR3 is TGTGCCAGCTCACCAAAAGGAATCGGACAGTCTGGAAACACCATATATTTT.

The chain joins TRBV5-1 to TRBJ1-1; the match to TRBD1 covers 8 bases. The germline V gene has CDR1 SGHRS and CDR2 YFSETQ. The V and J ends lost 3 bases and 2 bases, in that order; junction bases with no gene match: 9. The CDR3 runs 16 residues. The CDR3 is CASSSGQGAINTEAFF. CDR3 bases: TGCGCCAGCAGCTCCGGACAGGGAGCGATTAACACTGAAGCTTTCTTT. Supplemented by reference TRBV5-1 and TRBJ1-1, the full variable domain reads KAGVTQTPRYLIKTRGQQVTLSCSPISGHRSVSWYQQTPGQGLQFLFEYFSETQRNKGNFPGRFSGRQFSNSRSEMNVSTLELGDSALYLCASSSGQGAINTEAFFGQGTRLTVV.

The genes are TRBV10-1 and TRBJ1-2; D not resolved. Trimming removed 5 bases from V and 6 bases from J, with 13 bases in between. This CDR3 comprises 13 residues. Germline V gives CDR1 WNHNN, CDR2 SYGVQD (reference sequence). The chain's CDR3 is CASSRNRNDGYTF. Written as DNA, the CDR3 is TGCGCCAGCAGTCGGAACAGAAATGATGGCTACACCTTC.

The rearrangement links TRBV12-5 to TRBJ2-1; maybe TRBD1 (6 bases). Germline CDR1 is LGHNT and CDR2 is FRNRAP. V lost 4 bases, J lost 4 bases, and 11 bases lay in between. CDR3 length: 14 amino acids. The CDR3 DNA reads TGTGCTAGTGGTTGGGGTGACAGGTACAATGAGCAGTTCTTC. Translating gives CASGWGDRYNEQFF.

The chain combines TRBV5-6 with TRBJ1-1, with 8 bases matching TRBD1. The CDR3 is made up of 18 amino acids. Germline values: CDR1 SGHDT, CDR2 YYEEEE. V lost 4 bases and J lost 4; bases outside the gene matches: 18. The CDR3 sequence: CASSPKDRVWSLSTEAFF. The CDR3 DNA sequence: TGTGCCAGCAGCCCTAAGGACAGGGTCTGGTCCCTTAGCACTGAAGCTTTCTTT.

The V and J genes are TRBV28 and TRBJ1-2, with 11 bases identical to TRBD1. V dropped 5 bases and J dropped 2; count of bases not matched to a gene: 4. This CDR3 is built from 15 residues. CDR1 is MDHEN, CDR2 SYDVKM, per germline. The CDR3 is CASSRDRGTNYGYTF. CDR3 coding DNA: TGTGCCAGCAGTCGGGACAGGGGGACCAACTATGGCTACACCTTC.

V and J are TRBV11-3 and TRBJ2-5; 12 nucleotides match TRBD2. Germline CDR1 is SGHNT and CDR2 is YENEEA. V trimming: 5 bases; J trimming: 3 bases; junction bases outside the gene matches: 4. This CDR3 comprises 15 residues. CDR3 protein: CASSPRTSGKETQYF. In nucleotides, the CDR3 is TGTGCCAGCAGCCCGAGGACTAGCGGGAAAGAGACCCAGTACTTC. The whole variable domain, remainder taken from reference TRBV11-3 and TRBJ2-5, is EAGVVQSPRYKIIEKKQPVAFWCNPISGHNTLYWYLQNLGQGPELLIRYENEEAVDDSQLPKDRFSAERLKGVDSTLKIQPAELGDSAVYLCASSPRTSGKETQYFGPGTRLLVL.

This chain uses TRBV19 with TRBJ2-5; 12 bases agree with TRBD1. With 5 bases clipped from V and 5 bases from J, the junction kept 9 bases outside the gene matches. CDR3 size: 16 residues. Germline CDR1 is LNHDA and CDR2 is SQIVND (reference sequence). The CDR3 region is CASSDGTGGAWETQYF. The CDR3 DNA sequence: TGTGCCAGTAGTGACGGGACAGGGGGCGCCTGGGAGACCCAGTACTTC.

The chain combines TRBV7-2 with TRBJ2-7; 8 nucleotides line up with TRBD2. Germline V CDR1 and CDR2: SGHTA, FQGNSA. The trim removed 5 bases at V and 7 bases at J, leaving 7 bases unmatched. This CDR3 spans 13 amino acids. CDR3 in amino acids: CASSPVAGREQYF. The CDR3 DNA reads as TGTGCCAGCAGCCCTGTAGCGGGGAGGGAGCAGTACTTC.

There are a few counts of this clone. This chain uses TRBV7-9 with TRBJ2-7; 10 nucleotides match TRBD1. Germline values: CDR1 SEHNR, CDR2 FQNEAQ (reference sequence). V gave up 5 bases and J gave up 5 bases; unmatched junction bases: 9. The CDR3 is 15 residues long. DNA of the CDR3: TGTGCCAGCAGCACATCACAGACAGGGGGCAACGAGCAGTACTTC. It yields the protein CASSTSQTGGNEQYF.

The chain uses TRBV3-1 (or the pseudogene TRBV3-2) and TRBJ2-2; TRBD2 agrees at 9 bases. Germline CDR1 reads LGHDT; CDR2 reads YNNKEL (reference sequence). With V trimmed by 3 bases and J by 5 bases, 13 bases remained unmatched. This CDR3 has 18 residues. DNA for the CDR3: TGTGCCAGCAGCCAGACCCGAAGTGGCGGGAGGGGGACCGGGGAGCTGTTTTTT. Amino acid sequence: CASSQTRSGGRGTGELFF.

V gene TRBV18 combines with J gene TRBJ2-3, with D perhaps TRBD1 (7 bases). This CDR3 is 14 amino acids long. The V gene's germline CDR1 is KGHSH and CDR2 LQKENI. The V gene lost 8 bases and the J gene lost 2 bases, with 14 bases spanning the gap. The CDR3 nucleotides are TGTGCCAGCCCCAGGGGGGCGTCCACAGATACGCAGTATTTT. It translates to CASPRGASTDTQYF.

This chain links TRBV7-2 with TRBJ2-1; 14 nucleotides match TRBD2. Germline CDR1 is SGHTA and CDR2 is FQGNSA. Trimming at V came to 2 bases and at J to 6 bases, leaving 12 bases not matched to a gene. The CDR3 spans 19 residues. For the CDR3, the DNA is TGTGCCAGCAGCTTACGCGGGGGACTAGCGGGAGTAGGAGTCAATGAGCAGTTCTTC. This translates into CASSLRGGLAGVGVNEQFF.

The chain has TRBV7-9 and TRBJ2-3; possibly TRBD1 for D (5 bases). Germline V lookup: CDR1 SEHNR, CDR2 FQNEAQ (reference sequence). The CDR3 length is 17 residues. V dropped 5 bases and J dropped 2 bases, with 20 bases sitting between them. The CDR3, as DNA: TGTGCCAGCAGCAAGGGGTCCGGAACTATATACACAGATACGCAGTATTTT. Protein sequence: CASSKGSGTIYTDTQYF.

The CDR3 loop reads CSVESRRGGYNEQFF. The DNA of the CDR3 is TGCAGCGTTGAATCCCGTCGCGGGGGATATAATGAGCAGTTCTTC. The rearrangement links TRBV29-1 to TRBJ2-1, with 7 bases fitting TRBD2. The CDR3 covers 15 residues. The germline CDR1 and CDR2 sequences are SQVTM and ANQGSEA. V trimming: 2 bases; J trimming: 7 bases; junction bases outside the gene matches: 11.

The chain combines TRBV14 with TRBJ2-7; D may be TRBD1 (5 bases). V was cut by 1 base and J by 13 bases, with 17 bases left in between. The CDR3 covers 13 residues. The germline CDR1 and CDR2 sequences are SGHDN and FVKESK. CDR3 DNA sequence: TGTGCCAGCAGCCAAGGGTCAGGGAACGTCCAATACTTC. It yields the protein CASSQGSGNVQYF. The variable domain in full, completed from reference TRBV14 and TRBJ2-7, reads EAGVTQFPSHSVIEKGQTVTLRCDPISGHDNLYWYRRVMGKEIKFLLHFVKESKQDESGMPNNRFLAERTGGTYSTLKVQPAELEDSGVYFCASSQGSGNVQYFGPGTRLTVT.

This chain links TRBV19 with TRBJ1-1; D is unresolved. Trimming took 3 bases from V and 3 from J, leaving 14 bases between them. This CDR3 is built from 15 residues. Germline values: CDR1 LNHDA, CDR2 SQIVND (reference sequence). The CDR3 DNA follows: TGTGCCAGTAGTATCGGAGGAGGCTGGGACACTGAAGCTTTCTTT. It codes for CASSIGGGWDTEAFF. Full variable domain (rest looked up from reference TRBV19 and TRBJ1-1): DGGITQSPKYLFRKEGQNVTLSCEQNLNHDAMYWYRQDPGQGLRLIYYSQIVNDFQKGDIAEGYSVSREKKESFPLTVTSAQKNPTAFYLCASSIGGGWDTEAFFGQGTRLTVV.

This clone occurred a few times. The CDR3 loop is CASSPQEAGNTIYF. CDR3 nucleotide sequence: TGTGCCAGCTCACCACAGGAGGCTGGAAACACCATATATTTT. The V call is TRBV18, the J call TRBJ1-3; no definite D call. The V end lost 1 base, the J end lost 2 bases, and 6 bases lay between the germline ends. This CDR3 contains 14 residues. Germline CDR1 is KGHSH and CDR2 is LQKENI.

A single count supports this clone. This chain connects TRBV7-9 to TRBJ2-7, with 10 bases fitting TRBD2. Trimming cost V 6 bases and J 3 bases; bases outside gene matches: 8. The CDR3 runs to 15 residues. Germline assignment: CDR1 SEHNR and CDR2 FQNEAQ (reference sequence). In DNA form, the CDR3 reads TGTGCCAGCAGTATAGGGACTAGCGATTTCTACGAGCAGTACTTC. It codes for CASSIGTSDFYEQYF.

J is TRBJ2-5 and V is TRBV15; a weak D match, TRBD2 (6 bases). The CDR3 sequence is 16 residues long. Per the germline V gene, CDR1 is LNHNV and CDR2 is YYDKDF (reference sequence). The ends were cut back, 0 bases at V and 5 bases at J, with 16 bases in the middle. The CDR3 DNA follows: TGTGCCACCAGCAGAGATGCCCAGCGGGTTGGGGAGACCCAGTACTTC. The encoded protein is CATSRDAQRVGETQYF.

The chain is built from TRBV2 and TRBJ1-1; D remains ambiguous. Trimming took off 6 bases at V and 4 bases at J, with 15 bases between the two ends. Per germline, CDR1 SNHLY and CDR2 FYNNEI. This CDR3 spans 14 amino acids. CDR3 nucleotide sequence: TGTGCCAGCAGGGGGAAGGGTCGGGGCACTGAAGCTTTCTTT. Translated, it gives CASRGKGRGTEAFF.

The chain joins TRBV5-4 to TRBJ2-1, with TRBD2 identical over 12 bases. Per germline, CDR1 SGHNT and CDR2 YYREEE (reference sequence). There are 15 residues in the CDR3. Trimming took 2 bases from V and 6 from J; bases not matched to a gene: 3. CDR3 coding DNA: TGTGCCAGCAGCTTTCCGGGACTAGCGGGCAATGAGCAGTTCTTC. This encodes CASSFPGLAGNEQFF.

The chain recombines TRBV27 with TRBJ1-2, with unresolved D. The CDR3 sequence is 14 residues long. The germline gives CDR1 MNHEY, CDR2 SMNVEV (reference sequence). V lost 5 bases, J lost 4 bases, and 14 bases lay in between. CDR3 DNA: TGTGCCAGCAGTCCCACTCCGGGAACCTATGGCTACACCTTC. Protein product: CASSPTPGTYGYTF.

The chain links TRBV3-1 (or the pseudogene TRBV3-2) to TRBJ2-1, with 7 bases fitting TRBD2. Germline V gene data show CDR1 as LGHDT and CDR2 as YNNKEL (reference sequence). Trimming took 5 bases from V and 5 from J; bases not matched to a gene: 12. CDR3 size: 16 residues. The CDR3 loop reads CASSVVSRDYNNEQFF. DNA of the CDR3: TGTGCCAGCAGCGTAGTGTCCCGGGACTACAACAATGAGCAGTTCTTC.